The source of this TCR beta chain is a study of T cells in Graves' hyperthyroidism and ophthalmopathy (dated by TCRdb to between 2017 and 2020). Regarding the complete study: To identify TCR V-J signatures that set the groups apart, the researchers used a discovery cohort of about a hundred patients, made up of fewer than 50 with Graves' ophthalmopathy and some 58 with stable Graves' hyperthyroidism. Once sampling was done, hyperthyroidism patients were given methimazole at a starting dose of 30 mg daily, whereas ophthalmopathy patients were given high-dose intravenous methylprednisolone. The paper reports TCR Vbeta CDR3 sequencing of fewer than 150 peripheral blood samples: fewer than 50 ophthalmopathy, roughly 74 hyperthyroidism and 17 progressor patients. In about six Graves' hyperthyroidism patients, the study also compared T-cell repertoires from thyroid tissue with T-cell repertoires from blood. The approximately 95 discovery patients were divided at random into training and test sets in a 7:3 ratio. Prospective prediction of ophthalmopathy was tested in an independent validation cohort consisting of fewer than 20 hyperthyroidism patients and about 17 patients who later progressed to ophthalmopathy. What the research found in general, with its limitations: In validation, the model predicted progression to ophthalmopathy a median of about 6 months before onset, with 65% to 71% sensitivity and more than 72% specificity. Ophthalmopathy was separated from stable hyperthyroidism by a 13 V-J signature model, with around 88% sensitivity and 81% to 82% specificity obtained in cross-validation and 80%/75% obtained in testing. Blood samples also contained most of the expanded thyroid clonotypes (frequency above 0.001), which suggests that blood repertoires may reflect thyroid immune responses. Sample size was not statistically predetermined, and investigators were not blinded to group allocation.

The study excluded patients with uncontrolled infections, other autoimmune diseases, pregnancy or lactation. Diagnoses were based on clinical symptoms, serum thyroxine and TRAb, thyroid ultrasound and orbital computed tomography. Total RNA was extracted with Trizol reagent, and quality was checked on an Agilent 2100 Bioanalyzer. Concerning this clonotype: What antigen it recognizes has not been identified. The input lacks base qualities; no much larger clone sits a single base away.

The TCR beta CDR3 regions were amplified from RNA transcripts. The first round of RT-PCR for the TCR CDR3 was performed with the HTBI primer set and the Qiagen OneStep RT-PCR kit. The libraries were constructed in a second round of multiplex PCR and then size-selected and purified. Sequencing of the libraries was done on an Illumina HiSeq2000 using paired-end 100 bp reads. The source study handled its data this way. SOAPnuke was used to process the raw data, removing reads that contained adapters or uncalled bases, had a mean Phred below 15, or lacked an exact match to the constant primer or identifier. COPE v1.2.5 was used to merge the high-quality paired reads, and each unique nucleotide sequence was defined as a clonotype. Clonotypes were aligned to IMGT TRBV, TRBD and TRBJ reference segments using MiTCR v1.1. Analysis was restricted to V-J combinations with a frequency above 0.0001, which covered 99% to 99.2% of repertoires. The TCS score was defined as F50 (clonal expansion) divided by E x V (chaos), with BLOSUM62-based TCRdist calculated between CDR3 peptides within each V-J. Welch's t-statistics and random forest reduced 450 to 600 V-J features to about 13, which were used in a naive Bayes classifier (R e1071). The similarity between thyroid and blood repertoires was quantified using the Morisita-Horn index. Starting from the raw public reads, TCRdb applied fastp trimming at Q25, assembled clones with MiXCR and retained in-frame beta chains. CDR3 protein duplicates are merged, each entry listing the most common genes and DNA. TCRdb's processing, not the authors' own work, is the source of the V and J calls. The sample contains more than 550,000 distinct CDR3 sequences, about 45% of them found a single time. The ten largest account for under 8.5% of the sample.

CDR1 and CDR2, per the germline V gene (reference sequence), are DFQATT and SNEGSKA. Trimming removed 5 bases from V and 3 bases from J, leaving 14 bases between the germline ends. The CDR3 runs 14 residues from the cysteine to the phenylalanine. The entry retains the CDR3 DNA only, 42 bases that are in frame from base 1. The V gene is TRBV20-1 and the J gene is TRBJ1-5, with no reliable assignment of the D segment. The specimen sequenced was peripheral blood or thyroid tissue (not recorded which). The sequence was obtained from an adult man with Graves' disease, either hyperthyroidism or ophthalmopathy (not recorded which). For the CDR3, the sequence is CSAGGSRDNQPQHF. The DNA is as follows: TGCAGTGCTGGTGGGTCGAGAGACAATCAGCCCCAGCATTTT.